This record covers a single TCR beta chain. Pooled CD45RO+ cells and CCR7-negative CD45RA+ TemRA cells made up CD8 memory. Every subset's genomic DNA went evenly onto several immunoSEQ plates. TCRdb's copy holds only in-frame clones and misses some; the assay was immunoSEQ multiplex PCR. The sample lists approximately 400,000 clones, approximately 97% occurring once. The data originate from a study of shared clonotypes between healthy human individuals. V was pared by 7 bases and J by 7 bases, with 14 bases between. CDR3 length: 13 amino acids. The germline V gene encodes CDR1 MDHEN and CDR2 SYDVKM. The sequencing input was memory CD8+ T cells sorted from blood. Regarding subset: CD45RO+ cells pooled with CCR7-negative TemRA cells. The origin of this receptor is a man aged 30 to 39 in good health. The rearrangement joins TRBV28 to TRBJ2-4, with a weak D call TRBD2 (5 bases). The CDR3 reads CASTGSGINIQYF. The CDR3 nucleotides read TGTGCCAGCACCGGCAGCGGAATTAACATTCAGTACTTC.